This T cell receptor (beta chain) was documented in a study of blood T cell repertoires in COVID-19. Study-level information: Italy, Spain and the United States were the sources of the convalescent and acute COVID-19 samples. T cells, B-cell-depleted T cells, or PBMCs supplied cDNA or gDNA.

Per the study methods: How many nucleated cells were present was estimated from reference gene primer amplification. Profiled with immunoSEQ multiplex PCR; TCRdb holds only in-frame clones, not every one. The V and J calls and the clone size are those of that table, but D and trimming were determined from the DNA. The table shows over 100,000 clones, with roughly 90% occurring only once. A Seattle source enrolled patients during active infection and followed them longitudinally. The specimen sequenced was peripheral blood. The receptor was isolated from a woman aged 50 to 60 with COVID-19, enrolled during active disease.

The CDR3 here is CASSESENNEQFF. The CDR3 region has the DNA TGTGCCAGCAGTGAATCGGAGAACAATGAGCAGTTCTTC. The chain employs TRBV6-4 and TRBJ2-1; D is unresolved. V dropped 3 bases and J dropped 5 bases, with 8 bases sitting between them. The V gene's germline CDR1 is MRHNA and CDR2 SNTAGT. The length of the CDR3 is 13 residues.